The source of this T cell receptor beta chain is a study of blood T cell repertoires in COVID-19. V was clipped by 5 bases and J by 0 bases, with 5 bases between them. Germline V lookup: CDR1 LNHDA, CDR2 SQIVND (reference sequence). The CDR3 contains 13 residues. Sequencing used immunoSEQ multiplex PCR; TCRdb keeps in-frame clones, though not all of them. The sample holds around 50,000 clones; 60% to 80% are singletons and the top ten take approximately 5%. V and J are TRBV19 and TRBJ1-5; D unclear. This TCR came from a woman between 50 and 59 years old with acute COVID-19. The sample was PBMCs or T cells enriched from blood (not recorded which). In DNA form, the CDR3 reads TGTGCCAGTAGTCTGTTTAGCAATCAGCCCCAGCATTTT. Translation gives CASSLFSNQPQHF.